This T cell receptor (beta chain) is from a study of Ad26.COV2.S vaccination and SARS-CoV-2 variants. The wider study: The donor participated in the COV1001 trial, in its Ad26.COV2.S arm. Participants got Ad26.COV2.S intramuscularly, once or twice 56 days apart. Study-wide results and caveats: Researchers reported similar non-spike TCR breadth in vaccine and placebo recipients.

Germline V gives CDR1 LGHNT, CDR2 FRNRAP. CDR3 length: 14 amino acids. Trimming removed 7 bases from V and 6 bases from J; junction bases left unmatched: 9. Sequenced by immunoSEQ multiplex PCR; TCRdb stores in-frame clones only, minus some. Of 300,000 to 400,000 clones listed, 85% to 90% were seen once; the top ten hold about 5%. Stated treatment: roughly 19 received Ad26.COV2.S at low or high dose, single or two shots; five or six received placebo; per-sample allocation not given. Each sample was drawn 63 days after the first injection (of vaccine or placebo). Concerning this clone itself: Its antigen remains unidentified.

This receptor was identified in a person between 18 and 65 years old who received the Ad26.COV2.S COVID-19 vaccine or a placebo. The source material was peripheral blood, sampled in a trial of Ad26.COV2.S vaccine versus placebo. The chain combines TRBV12-5 with TRBJ1-5; TRBD1 agrees at 7 bases. The CDR3 sequence: CASESEGAVQPQHF. The CDR3, as DNA: TGTGCTAGTGAATCGGAGGGGGCAGTTCAGCCCCAGCATTTT.